These 27 T cell receptor beta chains originate from one sample sequenced in a study of shared clonotypes between healthy human individuals (dated by TCRdb to about 2020). The method was the immunoSEQ multiplex PCR assay. Sourced from immuneACCESS, this table was stored by TCRdb with only in-frame sequences that have V and J called. A share of the clones is absent; for the studies checked, an unresolved V gene accounts for under half, and the remainder has no known explanation. The sample data list over a million clones, and about 80% of these were observed just once. The ten largest make up 0.6% to 0.75% of the sample. Sequenced: memory CD4+ T cells from PBMCs. This specimen's cell subset or site label, per the study, means: CD45RA-negative fraction. The receptors were gathered from a man between 18 and 35 years old in good health. Some clones in this sample may be carry-over from other donors' samples.

The chain couples TRBV10-3 to TRBJ2-7; 13 bases align to TRBD2. Germline lookup yields CDR1 ENHRY and CDR2 SYGVKD. Trimming removed 6 bases from V and 4 bases from J; junction bases left unmatched: 12. This CDR3 region has 17 residues. The CDR3 here is CAISARTGTSGTYEQYF. CDR3 bases: TGTGCCATCAGCGCAAGGACCGGGACTAGCGGGACTTACGAGCAGTACTTC.

This clone was seen only a few times. The chain recombines TRBV15 with TRBJ2-1; 11 bases are shared with TRBD2. Germline V lookup: CDR1 LNHNV, CDR2 YYDKDF (reference sequence). This CDR3 region has 15 residues. V lost 5 bases to trimming and J lost 8 bases; unmatched junction nucleotides: 8. The CDR3 here is CATSRTSGRGHEQFF. CDR3 nucleotide sequence: TGTGCCACCAGCCGAACTAGCGGGAGAGGTCATGAGCAGTTCTTC.

In regard to this clone: Other DNA sequences in the sample encode the same CDR3. The rearrangement uses TRBV28 and TRBJ1-6, with no clear D. Germline V lookup: CDR1 MDHEN, CDR2 SYDVKM. The CDR3 covers 12 residues. V gave up 7 bases and J gave up 6 bases, with 7 bases separating them. CDR3 DNA: TGTGCCAGCAAACGGGGTAATTCACCCCTCCACTTT. Translating gives CASKRGNSPLHF.

The chain carries TRBV27 and TRBJ1-2; TRBD1 matches at 7 bases. The J segment lost 8 bases and the V segment lost 6 bases, leaving 15 bases of the junction unmatched. The CDR3 consists of 15 residues. Germline-derived CDR1 and CDR2 are MNHEY and SMNVEV (reference sequence). DNA for the CDR3: TGTGCCAGCAGCAAAAACCGCGACAGGGCGGGGGGCTACACCTTC. Its translation is CASSKNRDRAGGYTF.

The chain is built from TRBV6-6 and TRBJ2-7; weak D call: TRBD2 (5 bases). CDR1 is MNHNY, CDR2 SVGAGI, per germline (reference sequence). The CDR3 runs to 14 residues. Trimming shortened V by 5 bases and J by 2 bases, and 13 bases separated the two germline ends. CDR3 sequence reads: CASSRSSLTYEQYF. CDR3 coding DNA: TGTGCCAGCAGTCGCTCTAGCCTCACCTACGAGCAGTACTTC.

This clone was detected only once. A much larger clone lies one base from this, so it may be a read error. The rearrangement joins TRBV2 to TRBJ1-1; D unresolved. Germline CDR1 and CDR2: SNHLY and FYNNEI. The CDR3 spans 11 residues. V was shortened by 6 bases and J by 3 bases, with 5 bases between the two germline ends. As DNA, the CDR3 is TGTGCCAGCAGGGGGTACACTGAAGCTTTCTTT. This translates into CASRGYTEAFF. Variable domain in full (rest from reference TRBV2 and TRBJ1-1): EPEVTQTPSHQVTQMGQEVILRCVPISNHLYFYWYRQILGQKVEFLVSFYNNEISEKSEIFDDQFSVERPDGSNFTLKIRSTKLEDSAMYFCASRGYTEAFFGQGTRLTVV.

The rearrangement links TRBV27 to TRBJ2-7; 8 nucleotides agree with TRBD2. Germline-derived CDR1 and CDR2 are MNHEY and SMNVEV (reference sequence). The junction had 5 bases not matched to a gene; V was cut back by 4 bases and J by 3 bases. This CDR3 contains 14 residues. CDR3 DNA sequence: TGTGCCAGCAGTTCCGAGCGGGGGTACTACGAGCAGTACTTC. Its translation: CASSSERGYYEQYF.

CDR3 sequence: CASSSEREGIYEQYF. The DNA of the CDR3 is TGTGCCAGTAGTAGCGAGAGGGAGGGCATCTACGAGCAGTACTTC. The V gene is TRBV19, the J gene TRBJ2-7, with 7 bases aligning to TRBD2. The CDR3 covers 15 residues. V was pared by 4 bases and J by 3 bases, with 9 bases of the junction left unmatched. Germline CDR1 LNHDA, CDR2 SQIVND (reference sequence).

The chain employs TRBV5-1 and TRBJ2-5; perhaps TRBD1 as D (5 bases). Germline V gene lookup returns CDR1 SGHRS and CDR2 YFSETQ. The CDR3 totals 14 residues. Trimming shortened V by 2 bases and J by 1 base, and 9 bases separated the two germline ends. CDR3 in amino acids: CASSLSDSQETQYF. The CDR3 bases are TGCGCCAGCAGCTTATCAGACAGCCAAGAGACCCAGTACTTC. The variable domain in full, completed from reference TRBV5-1 and TRBJ2-5, reads KAGVTQTPRYLIKTRGQQVTLSCSPISGHRSVSWYQQTPGQGLQFLFEYFSETQRNKGNFPGRFSGRQFSNSRSEMNVSTLELGDSALYLCASSLSDSQETQYFGPGTRLLVL.

V usage is TRBV7-2 and J usage is TRBJ2-3; 8 bases are a match to TRBD2. The CDR3 contains 16 residues. Germline V gene data show CDR1 as SGHTA and CDR2 as FQGNSA. Trimming removed 1 base from V and 3 bases from J; junction bases left unmatched: 6. In nucleotides, the CDR3 is TGTGCCAGCAGCTTAGTTCCGGCTAGCGGGACAGATACGCAGTATTTT. Its protein product is CASSLVPASGTDTQYF.

The chain combines TRBV19 with TRBJ2-3; D unclear. Germline CDR1 is LNHDA and CDR2 is SQIVND (reference sequence). Deletions cut 6 bases from V and 2 bases from J, with 18 bases between. The CDR3 contains 16 residues. CDR3 residues: CASSGISLPHTDTQYF. The CDR3 DNA follows: TGTGCCAGTAGCGGCATATCCCTTCCCCACACAGATACGCAGTATTTT. The whole variable domain, remainder taken from reference TRBV19 and TRBJ2-3, is DGGITQSPKYLFRKEGQNVTLSCEQNLNHDAMYWYRQDPGQGLRLIYYSQIVNDFQKGDIAEGYSVSREKKESFPLTVTSAQKNPTAFYLCASSGISLPHTDTQYFGPGTRLTVL.

The V and J genes are TRBV29-1 and TRBJ2-2; unclear D gene. Trimming left V 7 bases short and J 2 bases short, with 17 bases between. This CDR3 has 15 amino acids. Germline CDR1 is SQVTM and CDR2 is ANQGSEA. For the CDR3, the DNA is TGCAGCGCCTCAAGAGCTGGGATCAACACCGGGGAGCTGTTTTTT. Amino acid sequence: CSASRAGINTGELFF.

In DNA form, the CDR3 reads TGTGCCAGCTCTCCCCGGGTAGCGGGAGAGCAGTACTTC. This gives the protein CASSPRVAGEQYF. The chain uses TRBV18 and TRBJ2-7; 8 bases fit TRBD2. The V and J ends lost 6 bases and 7 bases, in that order; junction bases with no gene match: 8. The CDR3 spans 13 residues. Per the germline V gene, CDR1 is KGHSH and CDR2 is LQKENI.

The V call is TRBV10-3, the J call TRBJ2-1; TRBD2 aligns across 8 bases. CDR1 and CDR2 from the germline V gene are ENHRY and SYGVKD. The junction had 6 bases not matched to a gene; V was cut back by 2 bases and J by 9 bases. This CDR3 has 14 residues. The CDR3 is CAISEERENVEQFF. The CDR3 region has the DNA TGTGCCATCAGTGAGGAGCGGGAGAACGTTGAGCAGTTCTTC.

This rearrangement joins TRBV7-9 to TRBJ1-1; possible D gene TRBD1, 6 bases. V dropped 5 bases and J dropped 1 base, with 11 bases sitting between them. This CDR3 has 14 residues. Looked up from germline, CDR1 is SEHNR and CDR2 is FQNEAQ (reference sequence). The CDR3 sequence: CASSIDRTNTEAFF. CDR3 in DNA: TGTGCCAGCAGCATCGACAGGACGAACACTGAAGCTTTCTTT. Filled out from reference TRBV7-9 and TRBJ1-1, the complete variable domain reads DTGVSQNPRHKITKRGQNVTFRCDPISEHNRLYWYRQTLGQGPEFLTYFQNEAQLEKSRLLSDRFSAERPKGSFSTLEIQRTEQGDSAMYLCASSIDRTNTEAFFGQGTRLTVV.

This clone was counted at least ten times. This sample includes further DNA sequences coding for the same CDR3. This chain links TRBV28 with TRBJ2-4; D uncertain. CDR1 is MDHEN, CDR2 SYDVKM, per germline. The V end lost 3 bases, the J end lost 7 bases, and 4 bases lay between the germline ends. The CDR3 spans 11 residues. The CDR3 is CASSFENIQYF. CDR3 DNA sequence: TGTGCCAGCAGTTTTGAGAACATTCAGTACTTC.

V is TRBV9 and J is TRBJ2-7; 8 bases agree with TRBD1. This CDR3 contains 15 residues. Losses at the gene ends were 4 bases for V and 0 bases for J; bases not matched to a gene: 6. CDR1 is SGDLS, CDR2 YYNGEE, per germline. As DNA, the CDR3 is TGTGCCAGCAGCTTCTCCGGGACAGGCTCCTACGAGCAGTACTTC. It is translated as CASSFSGTGSYEQYF.

The genes are TRBV5-4 and TRBJ2-7; weak D call: TRBD2 (5 bases). Germline-derived CDR1 and CDR2 are SGHNT and YYREEE (reference sequence). Trimming pared 6 bases from V and 7 bases from J, leaving 14 bases between. The CDR3 runs to 12 residues. The CDR3 protein is CASTKHGEEQYF. The CDR3 DNA is TGTGCCAGCACCAAACACGGGGAAGAGCAGTACTTC.

Comment on this clone: This could be a read error, since a much larger clone is one nucleotide away. The rearrangement uses TRBV5-1 and TRBJ2-1; D gene ambiguous. V was pared by 0 bases and J by 6 bases, with 7 bases between. The CDR3 extends over 13 amino acids. Germline V gives CDR1 SGHRS, CDR2 YFSETQ. CDR3 loop: CASSLEPANEQFF. The CDR3 DNA reads TGCGCCAGCAGCTTGGAACCGGCCAATGAGCAGTTCTTC.

This clone was recorded once. The chain has TRBV9 and TRBJ2-2; D is possibly TRBD1 (6 bases). The germline V gene encodes CDR1 SGDLS and CDR2 YYNGEE. The V end lost 0 bases, the J end lost 6 bases, and 12 bases lay between the germline ends. The CDR3 is 15 residues long. DNA of the CDR3: TGTGCCAGCAGCGTAGAAACAGGGTTGGCCGGGGAGCTGTTTTTT. The encoded protein is CASSVETGLAGELFF.

The chain combines TRBV28 with TRBJ2-5; 7 nucleotides agree with TRBD1. V lost 5 bases, J lost 4 bases, and 7 bases stayed unmatched. This CDR3 region has 14 residues. CDR1 and CDR2 from the germline V gene are MDHEN and SYDVKM. The chain's CDR3 is CASSGQAGPETQYF. The CDR3 nucleotides read TGTGCCAGCAGTGGACAGGCCGGGCCAGAGACCCAGTACTTC.

The genes are TRBV7-3 and TRBJ2-3; D perhaps matches TRBD1 (6 bases). Germline V gene sequence: CDR1 SGHTA, CDR2 FQGTGA. This CDR3 region has 15 residues. V lost 5 bases, J lost 0 bases, and 12 bases lay in between. CDR3 protein: CASSAGQSSTDTQYF. The CDR3 coding sequence is TGTGCCAGCAGCGCCGGACAGTCTAGCACAGATACGCAGTATTTT.

The chain has TRBV28 and TRBJ2-5, with D perhaps matching TRBD2 (6 bases). Per the germline V gene, CDR1 is MDHEN and CDR2 is SYDVKM. CDR3 size: 16 residues. Trimming left V 1 base short and J 4 bases short, with 16 bases between. In DNA, the CDR3 is TGTGCCAGCAGTTTATTGCACGGGAGAAAGGGAGAGACCCAGTACTTC. Protein sequence: CASSLLHGRKGETQYF.

The chain has TRBV5-1 and TRBJ2-5; 10 nucleotides align to TRBD1. Germline loops: CDR1 SGHRS, CDR2 YFSETQ. This CDR3 spans 15 amino acids. The ends lost 5 bases at V and 2 bases at J; junction bases unmatched: 6. CDR3 region: CASSSRQGAQETQYF. CDR3 coding DNA: TGCGCCAGCAGTTCACGACAGGGGGCACAAGAGACCCAGTACTTC.

This clone was detected only a few times. The same CDR3 is also encoded by other DNA sequences in this sample. V is TRBV5-1 and J is TRBJ1-3; D possibly corresponds to TRBD1 (6 bases). The CDR3 has 14 amino acids. V was shortened by 4 bases and J by 1 base, with 9 bases between the two germline ends. Per the germline V gene, CDR1 is SGHRS and CDR2 is YFSETQ. The CDR3 DNA follows: TGCGCCAGCAGCCCCGGACAGTCTGGAAACACCATATATTTT. Encoded protein: CASSPGQSGNTIYF.

V is TRBV6-5 and J is TRBJ1-1, with D perhaps matching TRBD1 (6 bases). The ends were cut back, 6 bases at V and 5 bases at J, with 13 bases in the middle. Germline CDR1 and CDR2: MNHEY and SVGAGI. This CDR3 is 13 amino acids long. The CDR3 protein is CASRRGVGTEAFF. The CDR3 region has the DNA TGTGCCAGCAGGAGGGGGGTGGGAACTGAAGCTTTCTTT.

The chain recombines TRBV19 with TRBJ2-7; 9 bases line up with TRBD1. The CDR3 extends over 14 amino acids. Looked up from germline, CDR1 is LNHDA and CDR2 is SQIVND (reference sequence). V lost 5 bases to trimming and J lost 4 bases; unmatched junction nucleotides: 6. CDR3 region: CASSPRDRVYEQYF. The CDR3 DNA follows: TGTGCCAGTAGTCCCCGGGACAGGGTGTACGAGCAGTACTTC.